Listed below are T cell receptor beta chains from one sample, sequenced in a study of cytomegalovirus exposure and HLA in healthy donors. The assay was immunoSEQ multiplex PCR, and TCRdb's table has in-frame clones only and misses some. The table includes about 210,000 clones, around four fifths detected once. The sequenced sample consisted of PBMCs. These receptors were taken from a woman in her forties or fifties in good health and CMV-seropositive. Both conserved end residues are part of each CDR3. Each record gives: V gene, D gene, J gene, clone size, CDR3 DNA, CDR3 protein. The D gene is left open where the match is weak. A row's size may be missing; if present it is once, few, many or a size class.

V: TRBV27
D: TRBD1
J: TRBJ2-2
size: NA
DNA: TGTGCCAGCAGTTTACTTCTGCGACAGGGGGGAGCCGGGGAGCTGTTTTTT
CDR3: CASSLLLRQGGAGELFF

V: TRBV23-1
D: NA
J: TRBJ1-5
size: NA
DNA: TGCGCCAGCAGTCAATTGTTGAGGGGGTTTCGGTCCCATAGCAATCAGCCCCAGCATTTT
CDR3: CASSQLLRGFRSHSNQPQHF

V: TRBV30
D: TRBD1
J: TRBJ2-7
size: NA
DNA: TGTGCCTGGAGTGTCGTAGGACAGGGTACCTACGAGCAGTACTTC
CDR3: CAWSVVGQGTYEQYF

V: TRBV28
D: NA
J: TRBJ2-1
size: NA
DNA: TGTGCCAGCTCGCAGCGGATCCTATCCTACAATGAGCAGTTCTTC
CDR3: CASSQRILSYNEQFF

V: TRBV5-5
D: NA
J: TRBJ1-1
size: NA
DNA: TGTGCCAGCAGCTTGTTGTACAGAATGAACACTGAAGCTTTCTTT
CDR3: CASSLLYRMNTEAFF

V: TRBV5-6
D: TRBD2
J: TRBJ2-5
size: NA
DNA: TGTGCCAGCAGCTTCGTGGGGGGAGGGCAAGAGACCCAGTACTTC
CDR3: CASSFVGGGQETQYF

V: TRBV9
D: TRBD2
J: TRBJ2-2
size: NA
DNA: TGTGCCAGCAGCGTAGCAACTAGCGGAAACACCGGGGAGCTGTTTTTT
CDR3: CASSVATSGNTGELFF

V: TRBV19
D: NA
J: TRBJ1-3
size: few
DNA: TGTGCCAGTAACGGCTCTGGAAACACCATATATTTT
CDR3: CASNGSGNTIYF

V: TRBV5-1
D: TRBD1
J: TRBJ1-2
size: NA
DNA: TGCGCCAGCAGCACCGGAGACAGGGTGGGCTATGGCTACACCTTC
CDR3: CASSTGDRVGYGYTF

V: TRBV30
D: TRBD1
J: TRBJ1-1
size: NA
DNA: TGTGCCTGGAGTCGACAGGGGACTGAAGCTTTCTTT
CDR3: CAWSRQGTEAFF

V: TRBV7-9
D: NA
J: TRBJ1-2
size: NA
DNA: TGTGCCGCAAATTGGGGCAGGGGCTATGGCTACACCTTC
CDR3: CAANWGRGYGYTF

V: TRBV5-4
D: TRBD1
J: TRBJ1-6
size: NA
DNA: TGTGCCAGCAGCTTGCGGGACAGGGGTTCACCCCTCCACTTT
CDR3: CASSLRDRGSPLHF

V: TRBV4-1
D: TRBD1
J: TRBJ2-3
size: NA
DNA: TGCGCCAGCAGCCAACTCCAGGGGGCTCCTAGCACAGATACGCAGTATTTT
CDR3: CASSQLQGAPSTDTQYF

V: TRBV29-1
D: NA
J: TRBJ1-1
size: few
DNA: TGCAGCGTCCTCGACGGGAGAAACACTGAAGCTTTCTTT
CDR3: CSVLDGRNTEAFF

V: TRBV6-1
D: TRBD2
J: TRBJ2-3
size: NA
DNA: TGTGCCAGCAGTGAATTGCGGGGGAGTGGAGATACGCAGTATTTT
CDR3: CASSELRGSGDTQYF

V: TRBV13
D: TRBD2
J: TRBJ2-2
size: NA
DNA: TGTGCCAGCAGGAATCAGCGGGGGGGGAACACCGGGGAGCTGTTTTTT
CDR3: CASRNQRGGNTGELFF

V: TRBV4-3
D: NA
J: TRBJ2-7
size: NA
DNA: TGCGCCAGCAGCCATGATAAGGGGCCTACCTACGAGCAGTACTTC
CDR3: CASSHDKGPTYEQYF

V: TRBV5-1
D: TRBD1
J: TRBJ2-1
size: NA
DNA: TGCGCCAGCAGCTTGGGACAGGGGGCGAATGAGCAGTTCTTC
CDR3: CASSLGQGANEQFF

V: TRBV30
D: TRBD2
J: TRBJ2-7
size: NA
DNA: TGTGCCTGTAACCGTGCTAGCGGGGGTTCCTACGAGCAGTACTTC
CDR3: CACNRASGGSYEQYF

V: TRBV30
D: TRBD1
J: TRBJ1-1
size: NA
DNA: TGTGCCTGGAGTCTCCTGACAGGGGTTGGAACTGAAGCTTTCTTT
CDR3: CAWSLLTGVGTEAFF

V: TRBV2
D: NA
J: TRBJ2-5
size: few
DNA: TGTGCCAGCAGTGTCGAGAGGGAGACCCAGTACTTC
CDR3: CASSVERETQYF

V: TRBV18
D: NA
J: TRBJ1-1
size: NA
DNA: TGTGCCAGCTCACCACTGCCCGGGGTTGCGGAGAACACTGAAGCTTTCTTT
CDR3: CASSPLPGVAENTEAFF

V: TRBV25-1
D: TRBD1
J: TRBJ2-2
size: NA
DNA: TGTGCCAGCAGTGGTCGGACAGGAGGTACCGGGGAGCTGTTTTTT
CDR3: CASSGRTGGTGELFF

V: TRBV19
D: TRBD1
J: TRBJ2-2
size: NA
DNA: TGTGCCAGTAGTATGAAGGGGGCAGAGAGAGGGGCCGGGGAGCTGTTTTTT
CDR3: CASSMKGAERGAGELFF

V: TRBV7-3
D: TRBD2
J: TRBJ2-2
size: NA
DNA: TGTGCCAGCAGCCCCCGGGCTAGCGGGGGGATGAACACCGGGGAGCTGTTTTTT
CDR3: CASSPRASGGMNTGELFF

V: TRBV19
D: NA
J: TRBJ1-5
size: NA
DNA: TGTGCCAGTACAGGCAGGGCTAACAATCAGCCCCAGCATTTT
CDR3: CASTGRANNQPQHF

V: TRBV7-3
D: TRBD1
J: TRBJ2-6
size: NA
DNA: TGTGCCAGCAGCTTAAAAACGGGACAGGGAGCTGGGGCCAACGTCCTGACTTTC
CDR3: CASSLKTGQGAGANVLTF

V: TRBV14
D: NA
J: TRBJ1-6
size: NA
DNA: TGTGCCAGCAGCCAAGAACGGGGGCCCCTCCACTTT
CDR3: CASSQERGPLHF

V: TRBV7-9
D: TRBD1
J: TRBJ1-5
size: few
DNA: TGTGCCAGCAGCTCGACAGGGAATCAGCCCCAGCATTTT
CDR3: CASSSTGNQPQHF

V: TRBV9
D: TRBD2
J: TRBJ2-7
size: NA
DNA: TGTGCCAGCAGCGTAGCTGGGCGGGGGGACCTCTACGAGCAGTACTTC
CDR3: CASSVAGRGDLYEQYF

V: TRBV7-2
D: NA
J: TRBJ2-1
size: NA
DNA: TGTGCCAGCAGCTTAGGGGGTAGCGAGTACAATGAGCAGTTCTTC
CDR3: CASSLGGSEYNEQFF

V: TRBV28
D: NA
J: TRBJ2-1
size: NA
DNA: TGTGCCAGCAGTTTGAGGGGGGGGGCAGCTAATGAGCAGTTCTTC
CDR3: CASSLRGGAANEQFF

V: TRBV7-2
D: TRBD1
J: TRBJ2-7
size: NA
DNA: TGTGCCAGCAGCTTATCCCGACAGGGGGTCGCCGAGCAGTACTTC
CDR3: CASSLSRQGVAEQYF

V: TRBV5-4
D: NA
J: TRBJ2-5
size: once
DNA: TGTGCCAGCAGCCCGATCGGAGAGACCCAGTACTTC
CDR3: CASSPIGETQYF

V: TRBV4-3
D: TRBD1
J: TRBJ1-1
size: NA
DNA: TGCGCCAGCAGCCGCTGGACAGGGCCAGCTTTCTTT
CDR3: CASSRWTGPAFF

V: TRBV6-6
D: TRBD1
J: TRBJ2-3
size: NA
DNA: TGTGCCAGCATCGACAGGGGGGGGACTAGCACAGATACGCAGTATTTT
CDR3: CASIDRGGTSTDTQYF

V: TRBV7-9
D: NA
J: TRBJ1-2
size: NA
DNA: TGTGCCAGCAGCCCGCCGTCGGCAAGGAGGAGCTATGGCTACACCTTC
CDR3: CASSPPSARRSYGYTF

V: TRBV9
D: NA
J: TRBJ2-7
size: NA
DNA: TGTGCCAGCAGCGTAGTACCACAGTCCCACGAGCAGTACTTC
CDR3: CASSVVPQSHEQYF

V: TRBV5-6
D: NA
J: TRBJ1-5
size: NA
DNA: TGTGCCAGCAGCTTGGCCGGATTAGCGTGGCATTTT
CDR3: CASSLAGLAWHF

V: TRBV4-3
D: NA
J: TRBJ1-2
size: NA
DNA: TGCGCCAGCAGCCAAGATACGTACCTTGAAGGGGGGGGCGGAGGCTACACCTTC
CDR3: CASSQDTYLEGGGGGYTF

V: TRBV25-1
D: TRBD2
J: TRBJ2-6
size: NA
DNA: TGTGCCAGCAGTCGGGGGGGATACTCTGGGGCCAACGTCCTGACTTTC
CDR3: CASSRGGYSGANVLTF

V: TRBV7-8
D: TRBD2
J: TRBJ2-1
size: NA
DNA: TGTGCCAGCAGCTTAGTACGGCGGGGGGGCCGCAAGCAGTTCTTC
CDR3: CASSLVRRGGRKQFF

V: TRBV6-5
D: NA
J: TRBJ1-1
size: few
DNA: TGTGCCAGCAGTAACTCAGCCCGAGGTACTTTCTTT
CDR3: CASSNSARGTFF

V: TRBV5-1
D: TRBD1
J: TRBJ1-1
size: few
DNA: TGCGCCAGCAGCAGGGGGCAGGGGGTGAACACTGAAGCTTTCTTT
CDR3: CASSRGQGVNTEAFF

V: TRBV9
D: NA
J: TRBJ1-2
size: NA
DNA: TGTGCCAGCAGCTCTGACGGGAACTATGGCTACACCTTC
CDR3: CASSSDGNYGYTF

V: TRBV19
D: TRBD1
J: TRBJ1-4
size: NA
DNA: TGTGCCAGTAGTAAAGACAGGGGAAGAGGCCTGTTTTTT
CDR3: CASSKDRGRGLFF

V: TRBV7-8
D: TRBD2
J: TRBJ2-3
size: NA
DNA: TGTGCCAGCAGCTTAGTGCGGGGGGGCCTAGAGACGCAGTATTTT
CDR3: CASSLVRGGLETQYF

V: TRBV7-9
D: TRBD1
J: TRBJ1-1
size: NA
DNA: TGTGCCAGCAGCCTCGGGACAGTGAACACTGAAGCTTTCTTT
CDR3: CASSLGTVNTEAFF

V: TRBV6-5
D: NA
J: TRBJ1-2
size: NA
DNA: TGTGCCAGCAGTAAATCAGGAAGGGCCGGGGGGGGCTACACCTTC
CDR3: CASSKSGRAGGGYTF

V: TRBV4-1
D: TRBD2
J: TRBJ2-3
size: once
DNA: TGCGCCAGCAGCCCCACCCGGGGGAGGGCCCGCACAGATACGCAGTATTTT
CDR3: CASSPTRGRARTDTQYF

V: TRBV29-1
D: TRBD1
J: TRBJ2-2
size: NA
DNA: TGCAGCGTTGGAGGGGGCAGTCCCGGGGAGCTGTTTTTT
CDR3: CSVGGGSPGELFF

V: TRBV5-1
D: NA
J: TRBJ2-2
size: NA
DNA: TGCGCCAGCAGCTTTGACAGGTTTGACGGGGAGCTGTTTTTT
CDR3: CASSFDRFDGELFF